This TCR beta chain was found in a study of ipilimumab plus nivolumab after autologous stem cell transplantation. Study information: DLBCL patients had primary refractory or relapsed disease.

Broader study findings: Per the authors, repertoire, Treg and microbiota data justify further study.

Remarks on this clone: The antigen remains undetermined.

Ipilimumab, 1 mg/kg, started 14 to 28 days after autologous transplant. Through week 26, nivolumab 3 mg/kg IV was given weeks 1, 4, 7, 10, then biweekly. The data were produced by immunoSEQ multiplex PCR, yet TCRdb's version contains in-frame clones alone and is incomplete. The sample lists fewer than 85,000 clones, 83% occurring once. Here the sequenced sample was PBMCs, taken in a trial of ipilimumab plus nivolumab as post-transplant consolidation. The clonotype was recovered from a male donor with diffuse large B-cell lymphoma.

The CDR3 nucleotides read TGTGCCAGCAGCACCACGGGGGGATCGCACATTCAGTACTTC. Its protein product is CASSTTGGSHIQYF. This chain joins TRBV7-9 and TRBJ2-4; TRBD2 matches 7 bases. This CDR3 region has 14 residues. CDR1 is SEHNR, CDR2 FQNEAQ, per germline (reference sequence). The trim removed 5 bases at V and 8 bases at J, leaving 9 bases unmatched.